The entry below describes one T cell receptor (beta chain). What it binds is not known. The sample originates from a study of T cell responses to AZD1222 COVID-19 vaccine. V shed 5 bases and J 9 bases; nucleotides not matched to a gene: 3. Per the germline V gene, CDR1 is SNHLY and CDR2 is FYNNEI. This CDR3 comprises 12 residues. TCRdb's copy holds only in-frame clones and misses some; the assay was immunoSEQ multiplex PCR. The data show fewer than 85,000 clones, around 89% seen once. Whole-study results and caveats: Donor demographics were predominantly white British with a female majority; clonal diversity may be underestimated. The span of vaccine-associated CD4 TCRs extended across spike, with dominance at 160-218 and 743-854. Variant regions that are unmutated are reportedly the target of nearly half of spike-specific TCRs.

V is TRBV2 and J is TRBJ2-1; TRBD2 agrees at 8 bases. This specimen consisted of peripheral blood, obtained on day 0 of AZD1222 vaccination. This clonotype originated in an adult in good health. The CDR3 loop is CASSPAGAEQFF. The CDR3 DNA follows: TGTGCCAGCAGTCCAGCGGGAGCTGAGCAGTTCTTC.